The 26 T cell receptor beta chains in this list originate from one sample, sequenced in a study of blood T cell repertoires in COVID-19 (dated by TCRdb to between 2020 and 2021). Library method: the immunoSEQ multiplex PCR assay. This immuneACCESS table, as held by TCRdb, lists in-frame sequences with V and J called but not all clones. Of the missing ones, under half trace to an unresolved V gene in checked studies; the others have no known cause. The sample table contains approximately 290,000 clones; only one count was recorded for approximately 91% of them. Approximately 12% of the sample goes to the ten largest clones. The sequencing sample was made of peripheral blood. Every receptor here comes from a woman aged 55-70 years with acute or convalescent COVID-19.

The V and J genes are TRBV7-9 and TRBJ1-1, with TRBD1 as a possible D gene (6 bases). The CDR3 totals 16 residues. The V end lost 4 bases, the J end lost 0 bases, and 15 bases lay between the germline ends. Per germline, CDR1 SEHNR and CDR2 FQNEAQ (reference sequence). The CDR3 region is CASSSYRTVMNTEAFF. DNA for the CDR3: TGTGCCAGCAGCTCCTATAGGACAGTCATGAACACTGAAGCTTTCTTT.

This sequence joins TRBV19 and TRBJ1-2, with no clear D. Looked up from germline, CDR1 is LNHDA and CDR2 is SQIVND (reference sequence). V was clipped by 5 bases and J by 0 bases, with 7 bases between them. CDR3 length: 13 residues. The CDR3 protein is CASSARSNYGYTF. The CDR3, as DNA: TGTGCCAGTAGTGCGAGGTCTAACTATGGCTACACCTTC.

This chain connects TRBV4-2 to TRBJ1-6, with 9 bases lining up with TRBD1. This CDR3 has 14 amino acids. The J segment lost 8 bases and the V segment lost 1 base, leaving 0 bases of the junction unmatched. CDR1 is LGHNA, CDR2 YNFKEQ, per germline. CDR3: CASSQGQGDSPLHF. CDR3 bases: TGTGCCAGCAGCCAAGGACAGGGGGATTCACCCCTCCACTTT.

V gene TRBV28 combines with J gene TRBJ2-6, with D maybe TRBD2 (6 bases). Between the trimmed V and J ends, which lost 2 bases and 2 bases, there was a span of 7 bases. This CDR3 contains 15 residues. Germline V lookup: CDR1 MDHEN, CDR2 SYDVKM. In DNA, the CDR3 is TGTGCCAGCAGTTTAGGAGGGGCTGGGGCCAACGTCCTGACTTTC. Its translation: CASSLGGAGANVLTF.

V and J are TRBV3-1 (or the pseudogene TRBV3-2) and TRBJ1-3; D gene uncertain. The length of the CDR3 is 15 residues. Germline V lookup: CDR1 LGHDT, CDR2 YNNKEL (reference sequence). Trimming pared 1 base from V and 3 bases from J, leaving 10 bases between. The CDR3 region is CASSQGLRGGNTIYF. CDR3 sequence (DNA): TGTGCCAGCAGCCAAGGCTTGAGAGGTGGAAACACCATATATTTT.

V and J are TRBV13 and TRBJ2-4, with 7 bases lining up with TRBD2. Per germline, CDR1 PRHDT and CDR2 FYEKMQ (reference sequence). The trim removed 5 bases at V and 1 base at J, leaving 2 bases unmatched. The CDR3 is 14 residues long. The CDR3 DNA reads TGTGCCAGCAGCATTAGCGGGGCCAAAAACATTCAGTACTTC. Translated: CASSISGAKNIQYF. Complete variable domain (other parts from reference TRBV13 and TRBJ2-4): AAGVIQSPRHLIKEKRETATLKCYPIPRHDTVYWYQQGPGQDPQFLISFYEKMQSDKGSIPDRFSAQQFSDYHSELNMSSLELGDSALYFCASSISGAKNIQYFGAGTRLSVL.

This clone was detected a few times. The V and J genes are TRBV12-3 or TRBV12-4 and TRBJ2-7, with D possibly being TRBD1 (6 bases). CDR3 length: 13 residues. V lost 7 bases and J 3 bases, leaving 13 bases between the germline ends. DNA for the CDR3: TGTGCCAGCACCCCCGGACAGTTCTACGAGCAGTACTTC. It translates to CASTPGQFYEQYF.

The chain recombines TRBV3-1 (or the pseudogene TRBV3-2) with TRBJ1-2, with D uncertain. Trimming cost V 2 bases and J 6 bases, with 7 bases left between them. Germline V gene sequence: CDR1 LGHDT, CDR2 YNNKEL (reference sequence). This CDR3 is built from 12 residues. This chain's CDR3 is CASSQQVDGYTF. As DNA, the CDR3 is TGTGCCAGCAGCCAACAGGTAGATGGCTACACCTTC.

The chain has TRBV5-1 and TRBJ2-5, with 9 bases identical to TRBD2. Germline CDR1 and CDR2: SGHRS and YFSETQ. The CDR3 runs 14 residues. Losses at the gene ends were 4 bases for V and 3 bases for J; bases not matched to a gene: 4. The CDR3 sequence: CASSIRTSEETQYF. In DNA, the CDR3 is TGCGCCAGCAGCATACGGACTAGCGAAGAGACCCAGTACTTC.

J is TRBJ1-6 and V is TRBV7-9; 8 nucleotides match TRBD1. CDR1 is SEHNR and CDR2 is FQNEAQ in the germline V gene (reference sequence). Germline trimming cut 1 base from V and 8 bases from J; bases unmatched to any gene: 4. The CDR3 contains 15 residues. CDR3 DNA: TGTGCCAGCAGCTTAGGGACAGGGCGGGATTCACCCCTCCACTTT. This gives the protein CASSLGTGRDSPLHF.

The CDR3 is CASSVVQTGEQYF. The DNA of the CDR3 is TGTGCCAGCAGCGTAGTACAGACGGGGGAGCAGTACTTC. The chain has TRBV9 and TRBJ2-7; tentative D call: TRBD2 (5 bases). The CDR3 length is 13 residues. CDR1 is SGDLS and CDR2 is YYNGEE in the germline V gene. V lost 0 bases and J 7 bases, leaving 11 bases between the germline ends.

This clone appeared a few times. V and J are TRBV19 and TRBJ2-1, with D possibly being TRBD1 (5 bases). The CDR3 is 15 amino acids. Looked up from germline, CDR1 is LNHDA and CDR2 is SQIVND (reference sequence). V dropped 3 bases and J dropped 7 bases, with 16 bases sitting between them. CDR3 amino acids: CASSISRVGGNEQFF. The CDR3 region has the DNA TGTGCCAGTAGTATTTCCAGGGTAGGCGGAAATGAGCAGTTCTTC.

The chain uses TRBV30 and TRBJ1-5; perhaps TRBD1 as D (5 bases). Germline-derived CDR1 and CDR2 are GTSNPN and SVGIG (reference sequence). This CDR3 is 14 amino acids long. Trimming pared 4 bases from V and 2 bases from J, leaving 12 bases between. The CDR3 is CAWTHSGGNQPQHF. The CDR3 DNA reads TGTGCCTGGACTCATTCGGGGGGCAATCAGCCCCAGCATTTT. Full variable domain (rest looked up from reference TRBV30 and TRBJ1-5): SQTIHQWPATLVQPVGSPLSLECTVEGTSNPNLYWYRQAAGRGLQLLFYSVGIGQISSEVPQNLSASRPQDRQFILSSKKLLLSDSGFYLCAWTHSGGNQPQHFGDGTRLSIL.

The chain has TRBV19 and TRBJ1-5; 9 positions match TRBD1. Per germline, CDR1 LNHDA and CDR2 SQIVND (reference sequence). The CDR3 spans 16 residues. J gave up 7 bases and V 6 bases, and 13 bases lay outside the gene matches. The CDR3 bases are TGTGCCAGTAGACTGCTAGACTGGACAGGGGAGCAGCCCCAGCATTTT. Translated: CASRLLDWTGEQPQHF.

The chain is built from TRBV4-3 and TRBJ2-3; 8 bases fit TRBD1. The CDR3 sequence is 15 residues long. Germline V gives CDR1 LGHNA, CDR2 YSLEER. After removal of 4 bases from V and 0 bases from J, the junction contained 3 bases not matched to a gene. CDR3: CASSPRTGSTDTQYF. The CDR3 nucleotides read TGCGCCAGCAGCCCGAGGACAGGGAGCACAGATACGCAGTATTTT.

J is TRBJ2-1 and V is TRBV7-2; 8 bases align to TRBD2. CDR3 size: 16 residues. Germline lookup yields CDR1 SGHTA and CDR2 FQGNSA. J lost 4 bases, V lost 3 bases, and 8 bases had no gene match. CDR3 DNA: TGTGCCAGCAGCTTGGCCAGCGGGAGAGTTTACAATGAGCAGTTCTTC. Residues: CASSLASGRVYNEQFF.

DNA for the CDR3: TGTGCCAGCAGTCCTCCCAGGACAGGGGGCGCGGATGGCTACACCTTC. This sequence encodes CASSPPRTGGADGYTF. The chain has TRBV28 and TRBJ1-2; 11 positions agree with TRBD1. Per germline, CDR1 MDHEN and CDR2 SYDVKM. Unmatched junction bases numbered 11, after V lost 5 bases and J lost 6 bases. The CDR3 extends over 16 amino acids.

This clone was seen a handful of times. CDR3 bases: TGCAGCGCAACAGGGGGAGGCCCGAACACTGAAGCTTTCTTT. It translates to CSATGGGPNTEAFF. J is TRBJ1-1 and V is TRBV29-1, with 8 bases identical to TRBD1. V trimming: 7 bases; J trimming: 1 base; junction bases outside the gene matches: 8. CDR3 length: 14 amino acids. Germline assignment: CDR1 SQVTM and CDR2 ANQGSEA.

In this sample, this clone turned up once. V usage is TRBV2 and J usage is TRBJ1-1; D is perhaps TRBD1 (5 bases). The germline V gene encodes CDR1 SNHLY and CDR2 FYNNEI. There are 13 residues in the CDR3. The V and J ends lost 4 bases and 5 bases respectively, with 11 bases between them. The CDR3 DNA is TGTGCCAGCAGTGGGGCAGGGAAAACTGAAGCTTTCTTT. Its protein is CASSGAGKTEAFF.

The chain links TRBV3-1 (or the pseudogene TRBV3-2) to TRBJ2-5, with TRBD2 identical over 9 bases. V lost 2 bases to trimming and J lost 5 bases; unmatched junction nucleotides: 12. CDR1 and CDR2 from the germline V gene are LGHDT and YNNKEL (reference sequence). This CDR3 is built from 17 residues. CDR3 bases: TGTGCCAGCAGCCAAACGACTAGCGGACTGGGGGGGGAGACCCAGTACTTC. Encoded protein: CASSQTTSGLGGETQYF.

The J gene is TRBJ2-7, the V gene TRBV3-1 (or the pseudogene TRBV3-2); weak D call: TRBD1 (6 bases). Germline assignment: CDR1 LGHDT and CDR2 YNNKEL (reference sequence). Trimming cost V 4 bases and J 0 bases, with 10 bases left between them. This CDR3 region has 14 residues. For the CDR3, the DNA is TGTGCCAGCAGCCTACAGGGAAACTCCTACGAGCAGTACTTC. Amino acids: CASSLQGNSYEQYF.

The chain joins TRBV7-9 to TRBJ2-1; 11 bases are a match to TRBD2. The V gene's germline CDR1 is SEHNR and CDR2 FQNEAQ (reference sequence). The junction had 8 bases not matched to a gene; V was cut back by 5 bases and J by 5 bases. The CDR3 runs 16 residues. Here the CDR3 reads CASSLLGLADHNEQFF. CDR3 bases: TGTGCCAGCAGCCTACTGGGACTAGCGGACCACAATGAGCAGTTCTTC.

The J gene is TRBJ1-4, the V gene TRBV4-1, with 9 bases lining up with TRBD1. Germline CDR1 and CDR2: MGHRA and YSYEKL. The CDR3 has 16 residues. Trimming took 1 base from V and 5 from J; bases not matched to a gene: 5. This CDR3 reads CASSQGRTGANEKLFF. The CDR3 DNA reads as TGCGCCAGCAGCCAAGGTCGGACAGGGGCAAATGAAAAACTGTTTTTT.

The chain is built from TRBV18 and TRBJ1-2; 10 bases fit TRBD1. In germline, CDR1 is KGHSH, CDR2 LQKENI. The CDR3 has 16 residues. Germline trimming cut 2 bases from V and 8 bases from J; bases unmatched to any gene: 11. The chain's CDR3 is CASSPFAGTGDRGYTF. The CDR3 DNA follows: TGTGCCAGCTCACCATTTGCAGGGACAGGGGATCGGGGCTACACCTTC.

The V and J genes are TRBV28 and TRBJ2-4; D possibly corresponds to TRBD1 (7 bases). Between the trimmed V and J ends, which lost 5 bases and 2 bases, there was a span of 16 bases. The CDR3 is made up of 16 amino acids. Germline CDR1 reads MDHEN; CDR2 reads SYDVKM. Here the CDR3 reads CASSRVRGATKNIQYF. CDR3 coding DNA: TGTGCCAGCAGTAGGGTCAGGGGGGCAACCAAAAACATTCAGTACTTC.

This chain joins TRBV6-2 or TRBV6-3 and TRBJ2-7; 7 bases align to TRBD1. The length of the CDR3 is 14 residues. The germline V gene encodes CDR1 MNHEY and CDR2 SVGEGT. With 4 bases clipped from V and 11 bases from J, the junction kept 14 bases outside the gene matches. CDR3 residues: CASSFPGQLREEYF. Written as DNA, the CDR3 is TGTGCCAGCAGTTTCCCGGGACAGCTACGAGAGGAGTACTTC.